This T cell receptor beta chain came from a study of cytomegalovirus exposure and HLA in healthy donors. Primers: 60 Vbeta forward and 13 Jbeta reverse. Per the original methods: In a later analysis, the count reached some 83 million unique TCR beta chains, with 8.5 million to 14 million shared. Generated by immunoSEQ multiplex PCR, the TCRdb table keeps only in-frame clones and is missing some. D and trimming were read from the DNA, whereas the V and J calls and clone size are those reported in that table. Its clone listing holds about 34,000 clones. The specimen sequenced was PBMCs. The source of this sequence is a woman aged 35 to 49 in good health and CMV-seropositive.

The CDR3 DNA reads TGTGCCAGCACCTCCCAGCAGTACTTC. Its protein product is CASTSQQYF. The chain joins TRBV6-5 to TRBJ2-7; D is undetermined. The CDR3 runs 9 residues. Germline V CDR1 and CDR2: MNHEY, SVGAGI. V shed 7 bases and J shed 8 bases, with 6 bases lying between them.